This T cell receptor beta chain was recovered during a study of blood T cell repertoires in COVID-19. At the level of the study: Material from acute and convalescent COVID-19 was sourced from the United States, Italy and Spain. Nucleic acid was either cDNA or gDNA, and it came from T cells, B-cell-depleted T cells, or PBMCs.

Trimming shortened V by 1 base and J by 3 bases, and 12 bases separated the two germline ends. The CDR3 loop spans 15 amino acids. Germline CDR1 is SGHVS and CDR2 is FQNEAQ. Per the original data handling: Amplifying reference gene primers gave estimates of nucleated cell counts. Measured with immunoSEQ multiplex PCR; TCRdb has only the in-frame clones, and not every one. D and trimming come from the DNA, and the V and J calls and clone size come from that table. The sample yields under 250,000 clones, 70% to 85% seen once. This clone occurred once. The origin of this receptor is a man aged 50 to 59 with active or convalescent COVID-19. V is TRBV7-8 and J is TRBJ2-5, with D unclear. The sequenced sample was peripheral blood. For the CDR3, the DNA is TGTGCCAGCAGCTTAGAACTCGGAGAAGAAGAGACCCAGTACTTC. It encodes CASSLELGEEETQYF.